This T cell receptor beta chain was sequenced during a study of cytomegalovirus exposure and HLA in healthy donors. The length of the CDR3 is 12 residues. The germline V and J ends were trimmed by 8 bases and 2 bases, with 10 bases remaining between them. Germline CDR1 reads MNHNS; CDR2 reads SASEGT. As for the donors, each was a healthy bone marrow donor. Primers included in the PCR were 60 Vbeta and 13 Jbeta primers. The assay was immunoSEQ multiplex PCR, and TCRdb's table has in-frame clones only and misses some. Here the sample spans 150,000 to 200,000 clones, about 76% being singletons. Sequences were obtained from PBMCs. This receptor was obtained from a female donor in good health and CMV-seronegative. The chain uses TRBV6-1 and TRBJ2-7, with D possibly TRBD1 on 6 matching bases. CDR3 bases: TGTGCCAGCCGCGCAGGGGCCTACGAGCAGTACTTC. Residues: CASRAGAYEQYF.